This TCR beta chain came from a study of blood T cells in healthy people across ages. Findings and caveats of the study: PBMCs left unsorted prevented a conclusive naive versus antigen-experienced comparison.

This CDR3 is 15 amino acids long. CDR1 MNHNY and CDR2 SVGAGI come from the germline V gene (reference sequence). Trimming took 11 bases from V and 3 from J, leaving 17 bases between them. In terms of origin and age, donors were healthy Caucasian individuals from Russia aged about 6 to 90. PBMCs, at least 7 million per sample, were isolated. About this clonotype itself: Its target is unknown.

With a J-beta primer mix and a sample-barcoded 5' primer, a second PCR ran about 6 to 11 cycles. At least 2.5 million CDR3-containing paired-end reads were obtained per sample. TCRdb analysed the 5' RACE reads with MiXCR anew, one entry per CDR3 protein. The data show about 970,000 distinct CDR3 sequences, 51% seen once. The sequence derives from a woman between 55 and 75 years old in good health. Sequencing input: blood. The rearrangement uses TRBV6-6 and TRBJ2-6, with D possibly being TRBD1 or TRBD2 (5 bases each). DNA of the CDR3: TGTGCCTGCGGAAAGGGGACGCGTGGGGCCAACGTCCTGACTTTC. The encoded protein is CACGKGTRGANVLTF.